This T cell receptor (beta chain) was identified in a study of blood T cell repertoires in COVID-19. Study summary: Collection of acute and convalescent COVID-19 samples took place in the United States, Italy and Spain.

Only in-frame clones appear in the TCRdb table, and some are missing; sequencing was by immunoSEQ multiplex PCR. The sample holds 100,000 to 150,000 clones; roughly four fifths are singletons and the top ten take 17%. V lost 9 bases and J lost 5; bases outside the gene matches: 10. CDR1 is MNHEY, CDR2 SVGAGI, per germline. The CDR3 runs to 15 residues. This sequence joins TRBV6-5 and TRBJ1-4; the match to TRBD1 covers 9 bases. The specimen sequenced was peripheral blood. The origin of this receptor is a man aged 25 to 40 with COVID-19, enrolled during active disease. The CDR3 coding sequence is TGTGCCAGTGGGGGGACAGGGACCGTCAATGAAAAACTGTTTTTT. Encoded protein: CASGGTGTVNEKLFF.